This TCR beta chain was recorded in a study of glioma-infiltrating T cells after dendritic cell vaccination. At the level of the study: Patients received autologous tumor lysate-pulsed dendritic cell vaccination between 2003 and 2012.

Stated time point: after dendritic cell vaccination, including at tumor progression/relapse. Patients had residual fresh-frozen tumor tissue and more than two years of survival data. Germline CDR1 and CDR2: MDHEN and SYDVKM. Trimming removed 6 bases from V and 5 bases from J; junction bases left unmatched: 9. The CDR3 has 14 amino acids. Sequencing was performed with immunoSEQ multiplex PCR; in TCRdb, only in-frame clones are kept and a portion is missing. The table includes 85,000 to 100,000 clones, about 85% detected once. The sequence came from a human donor with glioblastoma. The chain is built from TRBV28 and TRBJ1-2; 7 nucleotides align to TRBD1. Sequenced here: blood, sampled after dendritic cell vaccination. CDR3 amino acids: CASSSGQPTYGYTF. DNA of the CDR3: TGTGCCAGCAGCTCGGGACAGCCGACTTATGGCTACACCTTC.